Listed below are T cell receptor beta chains from one sample, sequenced in a study of OX40 agonist ivuxolimab in advanced cancers. Only in-frame clones appear in the TCRdb table, and some are missing; sequencing was by immunoSEQ multiplex PCR. This sample carries around 54,000 clones, 94% of them seen once, and the ten largest clones take roughly 12%. The sequences come from CD4+ or CD8+ T cells sorted from blood, collected in a trial of the OX40 agonist ivuxolimab. All receptors come from an adult with an advanced solid tumor such as melanoma, head and neck, liver or kidney cancer. Each CDR3 is given with its conserved first and last residue. Each record gives: V gene, clone size, J gene, D gene, CDR3 length, CDR3 protein, CDR3 DNA. A D gene is named only where the DNA matches it firmly. Expanded clones get a size class; other rows say once, few or many, or leave the size out.

v_gene: TRBV19
abundance: -
j_gene: TRBJ1-5
d_gene: -
len: 14
CDR3aa: CASSDPPRGQPQHF
CDR3nt: TGTGCCAGTAGCGACCCGCCAAGGGGACAGCCCCAGCATTTT

v_gene: TRBV9
abundance: -
j_gene: TRBJ2-7
d_gene: TRBD2
len: 12
CDR3aa: CASGGELYEQYF
CDR3nt: TGTGCCAGTGGGGGGGAGCTCTACGAGCAGTACTTC

v_gene: TRBV11-3
abundance: -
j_gene: TRBJ2-2
d_gene: -
len: 15
CDR3aa: CASSLAAAGTGELFF
CDR3nt: TGTGCCAGCAGCTTAGCAGCGGCCGGGACCGGGGAGCTGTTTTTT

v_gene: TRBV7-9
abundance: -
j_gene: TRBJ2-5
d_gene: TRBD2
len: 14
CDR3aa: CASSDGAGWETQYF
CDR3nt: TGTGCCAGCAGCGACGGAGCGGGATGGGAGACCCAGTACTTC

v_gene: TRBV10-3
abundance: -
j_gene: TRBJ2-1
d_gene: -
len: 12
CDR3aa: CAISESRNEQFF
CDR3nt: TGTGCCATCAGTGAGTCCAGGAATGAGCAGTTCTTC

v_gene: TRBV11-2
abundance: -
j_gene: TRBJ1-4
d_gene: -
len: 12
CDR3aa: CASSLDGEKLFF
CDR3nt: TGTGCCAGCAGCTTAGATGGAGAAAAACTGTTTTTT

v_gene: TRBV15
abundance: -
j_gene: TRBJ2-1
d_gene: TRBD2
len: 15
CDR3aa: CATSMRTSIDNEQFF
CDR3nt: TGTGCCACCAGCATGCGGACTAGCATAGACAATGAGCAGTTCTTC

v_gene: TRBV19
abundance: -
j_gene: TRBJ1-1
d_gene: -
len: 14
CDR3aa: CASSLGHLRTEAFF
CDR3nt: TGTGCCAGTAGCCTTGGGCACCTGCGGACTGAAGCTTTCTTT

v_gene: TRBV4-1
abundance: few
j_gene: TRBJ1-5
d_gene: -
len: 15
CDR3aa: CASSQDPRPNQPQHF
CDR3nt: TGCGCCAGCAGCCAAGATCCCAGACCTAATCAGCCCCAGCATTTT

v_gene: TRBV15
abundance: -
j_gene: TRBJ2-7
d_gene: TRBD2
len: 15
CDR3aa: CATSRVASGSLEQYF
CDR3nt: TGTGCCACCAGCAGAGTGGCTAGCGGGAGTCTCGAGCAGTACTTC

v_gene: TRBV7-9
abundance: -
j_gene: TRBJ2-5
d_gene: -
len: 13
CDR3aa: CASSSDSQETQYF
CDR3nt: TGTGCCAGCAGTTCCGACAGCCAAGAGACCCAGTACTTC

v_gene: TRBV9
abundance: -
j_gene: TRBJ1-5
d_gene: -
len: 14
CDR3aa: CASSVGNSNQPQHF
CDR3nt: TGTGCCAGCAGCGTAGGCAATAGCAATCAGCCCCAGCATTTT

v_gene: TRBV27
abundance: -
j_gene: TRBJ2-1
d_gene: -
len: 11
CDR3aa: CASSFSGEQFF
CDR3nt: TGTGCCAGCAGTTTTTCAGGGGAGCAGTTCTTC

v_gene: TRBV4-1
abundance: -
j_gene: TRBJ2-1
d_gene: TRBD1
len: 15
CDR3aa: CASSLLQGAGNEQFF
CDR3nt: TGCGCCAGTTCCCTTCTACAGGGGGCGGGCAATGAGCAGTTCTTC

v_gene: TRBV7-9
abundance: -
j_gene: TRBJ2-1
d_gene: TRBD1
len: 13
CDR3aa: CASSFDRDNEQFF
CDR3nt: TGTGCCAGCAGCTTCGACAGGGATAATGAGCAGTTCTTC

v_gene: TRBV7-9
abundance: -
j_gene: TRBJ2-1
d_gene: TRBD1
len: 16
CDR3aa: CASRKTGTGGEDEQFF
CDR3nt: TGTGCCAGCAGAAAAACCGGGACAGGGGGCGAAGATGAGCAGTTCTTC

v_gene: TRBV30
abundance: -
j_gene: TRBJ2-7
d_gene: TRBD2
len: 13
CDR3aa: CAWSETSGYEQYF
CDR3nt: TGTGCCTGGAGTGAGACTAGCGGTTACGAGCAGTACTTC

v_gene: TRBV11-2
abundance: -
j_gene: TRBJ2-7
d_gene: -
len: 15
CDR3aa: CASSPPEAWTHEQYF
CDR3nt: TGTGCCAGCAGCCCTCCTGAGGCGTGGACTCACGAGCAGTACTTC

v_gene: TRBV6-1
abundance: -
j_gene: TRBJ2-1
d_gene: -
len: 14
CDR3aa: CASSLRAVYNEQFF
CDR3nt: TGTGCCAGCAGTCTCCGAGCGGTTTACAATGAGCAGTTCTTC

v_gene: TRBV6-5
abundance: once
j_gene: TRBJ2-7
d_gene: -
len: 14
CDR3aa: CASSYDPGNYEQYF
CDR3nt: TGTGCCAGCAGTTATGATCCAGGGAACTACGAGCAGTACTTC

v_gene: TRBV27
abundance: once
j_gene: TRBJ2-7
d_gene: TRBD1
len: 15
CDR3aa: CASHSRTGATYEQYF
CDR3nt: TGTGCCAGCCATTCCCGGACAGGGGCCACCTACGAGCAGTACTTC

v_gene: TRBV11-2
abundance: -
j_gene: TRBJ2-5
d_gene: TRBD2
len: 14
CDR3aa: CASSYGGVLETQYF
CDR3nt: TGTGCCAGCAGCTATGGGGGGGTACTTGAGACCCAGTACTTC

v_gene: TRBV13
abundance: once
j_gene: TRBJ2-5
d_gene: -
len: 14
CDR3aa: CASTFNQGQETQYF
CDR3nt: TGTGCCAGCACTTTTAATCAGGGACAAGAGACCCAGTACTTC

v_gene: TRBV19
abundance: -
j_gene: TRBJ2-7
d_gene: -
len: 15
CDR3aa: CASSIGREALYEQYF
CDR3nt: TGTGCCAGTAGTATAGGGAGGGAGGCCCTCTACGAGCAGTACTTC

v_gene: TRBV6-1
abundance: -
j_gene: TRBJ2-7
d_gene: -
len: 15
CDR3aa: CASSEAKSVRYEQYF
CDR3nt: TGTGCCAGCAGTGAAGCGAAAAGCGTACGCTACGAGCAGTACTTC

v_gene: TRBV7-8
abundance: -
j_gene: TRBJ2-7
d_gene: TRBD1
len: 14
CDR3aa: CASSLVGQGGEQYF
CDR3nt: TGTGCCAGCAGCTTAGTGGGACAGGGAGGCGAGCAGTACTTC

v_gene: TRBV11-2
abundance: -
j_gene: TRBJ2-3
d_gene: TRBD2
len: 15
CDR3aa: CASRDLAGSTDTQYF
CDR3nt: TGTGCCAGCAGGGACCTAGCGGGCAGCACAGATACGCAGTATTTT

v_gene: TRBV28
abundance: -
j_gene: TRBJ2-5
d_gene: TRBD2
len: 14
CDR3aa: CASSLSGGQETQYF
CDR3nt: TGTGCCAGCAGCCTTAGCGGGGGGCAAGAGACCCAGTACTTC

v_gene: TRBV27
abundance: -
j_gene: TRBJ2-3
d_gene: -
len: 14
CDR3aa: CASSLLGSPDTQYF
CDR3nt: TGTGCCAGCAGTCTCCTCGGGAGCCCAGATACGCAGTATTTT

v_gene: TRBV28
abundance: -
j_gene: TRBJ2-2
d_gene: TRBD1
len: 16
CDR3aa: CASSLLQGANTGELFF
CDR3nt: TGTGCCAGCAGTTTATTACAGGGGGCTAACACCGGGGAGCTGTTTTTT

v_gene: TRBV11-3
abundance: -
j_gene: TRBJ2-1
d_gene: TRBD2
len: 18
CDR3aa: CASSPRRLAGGGNNEQFF
CDR3nt: TGTGCCAGCAGCCCGCGCCGACTAGCGGGAGGGGGGAACAATGAGCAGTTCTTC

v_gene: TRBV4-2
abundance: -
j_gene: TRBJ2-1
d_gene: -
len: 14
CDR3aa: CASGQGPGAVEQFF
CDR3nt: TGTGCCAGCGGACAAGGGCCGGGGGCGGTTGAGCAGTTCTTC

v_gene: TRBV7-6
abundance: -
j_gene: TRBJ2-2
d_gene: -
len: 15
CDR3aa: CASSLALTAGGELFF
CDR3nt: TGTGCCAGCAGCTTAGCGCTAACGGCGGGCGGGGAGCTGTTTTTT

v_gene: TRBV19
abundance: once
j_gene: TRBJ2-7
d_gene: TRBD1
len: 13
CDR3aa: CASSTGQGYEQYF
CDR3nt: TGTGCCAGTAGTACGGGACAGGGCTACGAGCAGTACTTC

v_gene: TRBV28
abundance: -
j_gene: TRBJ2-7
d_gene: TRBD2
len: 13
CDR3aa: CASTPGGAGEQYF
CDR3nt: TGTGCCAGCACCCCCGGGGGGGCGGGGGAGCAGTACTTC

v_gene: TRBV27
abundance: -
j_gene: TRBJ1-5
d_gene: -
len: 14
CDR3aa: CASSLQGWSQPQHF
CDR3nt: TGTGCCAGCAGTTTACAGGGATGGAGTCAGCCCCAGCATTTT

v_gene: TRBV27
abundance: -
j_gene: TRBJ2-7
d_gene: -
len: 13
CDR3aa: CASSWDWGYEQYF
CDR3nt: TGTGCCAGCAGTTGGGATTGGGGTTACGAGCAGTACTTC

v_gene: TRBV7-6
abundance: -
j_gene: TRBJ2-3
d_gene: -
len: 12
CDR3aa: CASSFNTDTQYF
CDR3nt: TGTGCCAGCAGCTTTAACACAGATACGCAGTATTTT

v_gene: TRBV14
abundance: -
j_gene: TRBJ2-7
d_gene: -
len: 14
CDR3aa: CASSQNLGSYEQYF
CDR3nt: TGTGCCAGCAGCCAAAACTTGGGCTCCTACGAGCAGTACTTC

v_gene: TRBV28
abundance: -
j_gene: TRBJ1-1
d_gene: -
len: 15
CDR3aa: CASSWGLDRDTEAFF
CDR3nt: TGTGCCAGCAGCTGGGGACTGGACAGAGACACTGAAGCTTTCTTT

v_gene: TRBV7-8
abundance: -
j_gene: TRBJ2-3
d_gene: -
len: 14
CDR3aa: CASSLATGTDTQYF
CDR3nt: TGTGCCAGCAGCTTAGCAACCGGCACAGATACGCAGTATTTT

v_gene: TRBV28
abundance: -
j_gene: TRBJ2-1
d_gene: -
len: 16
CDR3aa: CASSRGTSDLYNEQFF
CDR3nt: TGTGCCAGCAGTCGTGGGACCTCGGACCTTTACAATGAGCAGTTCTTC

v_gene: TRBV7-6
abundance: -
j_gene: TRBJ2-7
d_gene: TRBD1
len: 14
CDR3aa: CASCPGTAPYEQYF
CDR3nt: TGTGCCAGCTGCCCCGGGACAGCCCCCTACGAGCAGTACTTC

v_gene: TRBV2
abundance: -
j_gene: TRBJ1-4
d_gene: -
len: 14
CDR3aa: CASSPQGVREKLFF
CDR3nt: TGTGCCAGCAGCCCACAGGGTGTGCGTGAAAAACTGTTTTTT

v_gene: TRBV15
abundance: -
j_gene: TRBJ2-1
d_gene: TRBD2
len: 14
CDR3aa: CATSPGGAYNEQFF
CDR3nt: TGTGCCACCTCCCCTGGGGGGGCCTACAATGAGCAGTTCTTC

v_gene: TRBV4-3
abundance: -
j_gene: TRBJ1-4
d_gene: TRBD1
len: 14
CDR3aa: CASGQGATNEKLFF
CDR3nt: TGCGCCAGTGGACAGGGGGCGACTAATGAAAAACTGTTTTTT

v_gene: TRBV19
abundance: once
j_gene: TRBJ2-1
d_gene: TRBD2
len: 16
CDR3aa: CASSIASGMLYNEQFF
CDR3nt: TGTGCCAGTAGTATAGCTAGCGGGATGCTCTACAATGAGCAGTTCTTC